These 18 T cell receptor beta chains originate from one sample sequenced in a study of shared clonotypes between healthy human individuals. The table came from immunoSEQ multiplex PCR; TCRdb's copy has only in-frame clones and leaves some out. The table lists some 2,500,000 clones, approximately 93% of them singletons. The sample comprised naive CD4+ T cells from PBMCs. The subset is: CD45RA+ positively selected. The receptor set was obtained from a man between 18 and 29 years old in good health. Some clones in this sample may be carry-over from other donors' samples.

This clone was recorded only once. The chain recombines TRBV15 with TRBJ2-5, with 14 bases that match TRBD2. This CDR3 has 16 amino acids. Germline-derived CDR1 and CDR2 are LNHNV and YYDKDF (reference sequence). V lost 0 bases, J lost 10 bases, and 7 bases stayed unmatched. The CDR3 is CATSRDTGTSGRNQYF. CDR3 DNA: TGTGCCACCAGCAGAGATACAGGGACTAGCGGGAGAAACCAGTACTTC.

CDR3: CASSPRLAEGGETQYF. CDR3 in DNA: TGCGCCAGCAGCCCGAGACTAGCGGAAGGGGGAGAGACCCAGTACTTC. This chain links TRBV5-1 with TRBJ2-5, with 9 bases matching TRBD2. CDR1 and CDR2 (germline): SGHRS, YFSETQ. Trimming cost V 4 bases and J 4 bases; bases outside gene matches: 11. The CDR3 totals 16 residues.

Only one count was recorded for this clone. The same CDR3 is also encoded by other DNA sequences in this sample. Written as DNA, the CDR3 is TGCGCCAGCAGCGGAGACAGCTACGAGCAGTACTTC. Protein product: CASSGDSYEQYF. The chain joins TRBV5-1 to TRBJ2-7; TRBD1 is a possible D gene (5 bases). CDR1 is SGHRS and CDR2 is YFSETQ in the germline V gene. V lost 4 bases to trimming and J lost 3 bases, with 8 bases between them. The CDR3 extends over 12 amino acids.

On this clone itself: Other DNA sequences in the sample encode the same CDR3. V and J are TRBV9 and TRBJ1-5, with 9 bases that match TRBD1. With 3 bases clipped from V and 6 bases from J, the junction kept 4 bases outside the gene matches. CDR1 SGDLS and CDR2 YYNGEE come from the germline V gene. The CDR3 has 14 residues. DNA of the CDR3: TGTGCCAGCAGCGCAACAGGGGGCGGTCAGCCCCAGCATTTT. Residues: CASSATGGGQPQHF.

This chain connects TRBV6-6 to TRBJ1-5, with D perhaps TRBD1 (5 bases). The CDR3 runs 15 residues. Germline V gene lookup returns CDR1 MNHNY and CDR2 SVGAGI (reference sequence). With 8 bases removed from V and 2 bases from J, the gap between germline ends came to 16 bases. CDR3 protein: CASCERGGGNQPQHF. In DNA form, the CDR3 reads TGTGCCAGCTGTGAGAGGGGTGGCGGCAATCAGCCCCAGCATTTT.

The V and J genes are TRBV5-4 and TRBJ1-1; D unclear. The germline V and J ends were trimmed by 4 bases and 2 bases, with 15 bases remaining between them. There are 15 residues in the CDR3. Germline V gives CDR1 SGHNT, CDR2 YYREEE (reference sequence). This chain's CDR3 is CASSPPRAGNTEAFF. As DNA, the CDR3 is TGTGCCAGCAGCCCCCCTAGGGCAGGAAACACTGAAGCTTTCTTT.

The J gene is TRBJ1-1, the V gene TRBV7-3, with D tentatively TRBD1 (5 bases). This CDR3 has 12 residues. CDR1 and CDR2 (germline): SGHTA, FQGTGA. With 0 bases removed from V and 6 bases from J, the gap between germline ends came to 5 bases. The chain's CDR3 is CASSLTGAEAFF. The CDR3 DNA reads as TGTGCCAGCAGCTTAACGGGGGCTGAAGCTTTCTTT.

On this clone: This sample includes further DNA sequences coding for the same CDR3. The rearrangement joins TRBV28 to TRBJ2-7; TRBD2 aligns across 11 bases. This CDR3 region has 15 residues. Germline CDR1 is MDHEN and CDR2 is SYDVKM. The J segment lost 0 bases and the V segment lost 3 bases, leaving 1 base of the junction unmatched. The CDR3 loop reads CASSLGTSGSYEQYF. The CDR3 coding sequence is TGTGCCAGCAGTTTGGGGACTAGCGGCTCCTACGAGCAGTACTTC.

V is TRBV25-1 and J is TRBJ2-1; TRBD2 matches 8 bases. The CDR3 covers 17 residues. CDR1 is MGHDK and CDR2 is SYGVNS in the germline V gene. Unmatched junction bases numbered 6, after V lost 1 base and J lost 1 base. The CDR3 DNA is TGTGCCAGCAGTGAATTATCCGGGAGGGTGTCCTACAATGAGCAGTTCTTC. Encoded protein: CASSELSGRVSYNEQFF.

This clone was recorded only once. The V call is TRBV6-1, the J call TRBJ2-7; 8 bases match TRBD2. The CDR3 runs 14 residues. The germline V gene has CDR1 MNHNS and CDR2 SASEGT. V lost 4 bases to trimming and J lost 4 bases; unmatched junction nucleotides: 6. The CDR3 region has the DNA TGTGCCAGCAGTGTGGAGCGGGAGAGATACGAGCAGTACTTC. Protein: CASSVERERYEQYF.

The rearrangement joins TRBV7-3 to TRBJ2-7; D unclear. V lost 3 bases and J 5 bases, leaving 14 bases between the germline ends. The CDR3 contains 14 residues. The V gene's germline CDR1 is SGHTA and CDR2 FQGTGA. The CDR3 sequence: CASSLGSAGDEQYF. CDR3 sequence (DNA): TGTGCCAGCAGCTTGGGATCGGCAGGCGACGAGCAGTACTTC.

V usage is TRBV11-2 and J usage is TRBJ2-5, with D hard to call. Germline V gene sequence: CDR1 SGHAT, CDR2 FQNNGV. This CDR3 contains 15 residues. V gave up 4 bases and J gave up 1 base, with 13 bases separating them. The CDR3 loop reads CASSYNPDPQETQYF. As DNA, the CDR3 is TGTGCCAGCAGCTATAACCCAGATCCCCAAGAGACCCAGTACTTC.

The CDR3 DNA sequence: TGCGCCAGCGGACCACTTTCGGCAGGGAGAGGCTACAATGAGCAGTTCTTC. Translated: CASGPLSAGRGYNEQFF. The V gene is TRBV4-3, the J gene TRBJ2-1, with D perhaps given as TRBD1 or TRBD2 (5 bases each). The germline CDR1 and CDR2 sequences are LGHNA and YSLEER. Trimming removed 8 bases at V and 3 bases at J, with 23 bases between. The CDR3 sequence is 17 residues long.

The chain joins TRBV7-2 to TRBJ1-5, with 10 bases matching TRBD1. This CDR3 has 17 amino acids. Germline V CDR1 and CDR2: SGHTA, FQGNSA. J was trimmed by 2 bases and V by 4 bases; bases with no gene match: 8. The CDR3 region is CASSSMGGTGGNQPQHF. The CDR3 DNA reads TGTGCCAGCAGCTCGATGGGAGGGACAGGGGGCAATCAGCCCCAGCATTTT.

The chain joins TRBV18 to TRBJ2-3; D is unresolved. With 4 bases removed from V and 6 bases from J, the gap between germline ends came to 11 bases. The germline CDR1 and CDR2 sequences are KGHSH and LQKENI. This CDR3 has 13 amino acids. CDR3 region: CASSREVEDTQYF. CDR3 nucleotide sequence: TGTGCCAGCTCACGGGAAGTGGAGGATACGCAGTATTTT. The entire variable domain, with the rest obtained from reference TRBV18 and TRBJ2-3, is as follows: NAGVMQNPRHLVRRRGQEARLRCSPMKGHSHVYWYRQLPEEGLKFMVYLQKENIIDESGMPKERFSAEFPKEGPSILRIQQVVRGDSAAYFCASSREVEDTQYFGPGTRLTVL.

On this clone itself: The identical CDR3 is also encoded by other nucleotide sequences in the sample. The gene calls are TRBV28 and TRBJ2-5; tentative D call: TRBD2 (5 bases). The V and J ends lost 2 bases and 2 bases respectively, with 9 bases between them. CDR3 length: 14 residues. The germline V gene has CDR1 MDHEN and CDR2 SYDVKM. The CDR3 nucleotides read TGTGCCAGCAGTTTAGGGCGGACTCAAGAGACCCAGTACTTC. Protein: CASSLGRTQETQYF.

The chain recombines TRBV5-1 with TRBJ2-1, with TRBD2 matching over 9 bases. Looked up from germline, CDR1 is SGHRS and CDR2 is YFSETQ. The CDR3 loop spans 19 amino acids. Trimming took 3 bases from V and 2 from J; bases not matched to a gene: 15. CDR3 DNA: TGCGCCAGCAGCTCCCGAGGCGCGGGAGGGGGCGGCGCCTACAATGAGCAGTTCTTC. Encoded protein: CASSSRGAGGGGAYNEQFF.

This chain joins TRBV11-1 and TRBJ1-1, with 7 bases that match TRBD1. The junction had 11 bases not matched to a gene; V was cut back by 4 bases and J by 6 bases. CDR1 and CDR2 from the germline V gene are SGHAT and FQDESV (reference sequence). The length of the CDR3 is 15 residues. The CDR3 sequence: CASSSRGQPPAEAFF. DNA for the CDR3: TGTGCCAGCAGCTCCCGGGGACAGCCCCCAGCTGAAGCTTTCTTT. Combining the CDR3 with reference TRBV11-1 and TRBJ1-1 gives the whole variable domain EAEVAQSPRYKITEKSQAVAFWCDPISGHATLYWYRQILGQGPELLVQFQDESVVDDSQLPKDRFSAERLKGVDSTLKIQPAELGDSAMYLCASSSRGQPPAEAFFGQGTRLTVV.